This T cell receptor (beta chain) was obtained from a study of cytomegalovirus exposure and HLA in healthy donors. Study at large: In a later analysis, the 130 or so validation repertoires were reported to have used the same platform as the 600 to 800 first-cohort repertoires.

Clones were read by immunoSEQ multiplex PCR, and TCRdb kept only the in-frame ones, dropping some. Seen here are around 250,000 clones, roughly 89% observed once, and the top ten hold 0.35% to 0.45%. Broader study findings: As was reported, the classifier diagnosed cytomegalovirus status with high specificity and sensitivity. A subsequent analysis found that TCR clusters from the first cohort also tended to co-occur in the approximately 120 validation repertoires, with about 93% of cluster scores above 0. The study put 150 or so TCR beta chains on its list as cytomegalovirus-associated.

As to this clone: The antigen remains undetermined.

The CDR3 spans 17 residues. V trimming: 0 bases; J trimming: 5 bases; junction bases outside the gene matches: 8. Germline assignment: CDR1 LGHNA and CDR2 YSLEER. The material sequenced was PBMCs. This chain joins TRBV4-3 and TRBJ1-5, with 9 bases identical to TRBD1. This clonotype was sampled from a woman between 18 and 29 years old in good health and CMV-seronegative. The CDR3 bases are TGCGCCAGCAGCCAAGATCCCCCCGGGACAGGGTATCAGCCCCAGCATTTT. It specifies CASSQDPPGTGYQPQHF.